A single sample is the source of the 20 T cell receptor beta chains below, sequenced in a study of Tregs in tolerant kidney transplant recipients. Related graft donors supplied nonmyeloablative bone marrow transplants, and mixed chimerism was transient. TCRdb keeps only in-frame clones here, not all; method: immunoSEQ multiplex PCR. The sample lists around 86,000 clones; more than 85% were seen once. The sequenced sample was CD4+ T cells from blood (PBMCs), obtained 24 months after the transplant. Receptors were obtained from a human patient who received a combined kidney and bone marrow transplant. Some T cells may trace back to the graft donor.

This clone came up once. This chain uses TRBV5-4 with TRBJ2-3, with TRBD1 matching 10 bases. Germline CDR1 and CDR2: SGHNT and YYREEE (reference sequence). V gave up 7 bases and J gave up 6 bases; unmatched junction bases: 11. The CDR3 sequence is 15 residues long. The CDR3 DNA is TGTGCCAGCGGTCCGGGACAGGGGTTGGGGGATACGCAGTATTTT. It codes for CASGPGQGLGDTQYF.

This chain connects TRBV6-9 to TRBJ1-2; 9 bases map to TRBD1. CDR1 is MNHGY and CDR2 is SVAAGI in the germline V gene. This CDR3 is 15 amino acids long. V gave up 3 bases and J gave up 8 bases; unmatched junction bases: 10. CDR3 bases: TGTGCCAGCAGTTACAGAACAGGGGGCTCCTCGGGCTACACCTTC. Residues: CASSYRTGGSSGYTF.

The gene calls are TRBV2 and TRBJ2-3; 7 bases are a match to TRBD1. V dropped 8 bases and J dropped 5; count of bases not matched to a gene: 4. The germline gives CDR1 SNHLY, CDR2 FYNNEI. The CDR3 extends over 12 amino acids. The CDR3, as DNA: TGTGCCAGCGGGACAGTGGGAGATACGCAGTATTTT. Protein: CASGTVGDTQYF.

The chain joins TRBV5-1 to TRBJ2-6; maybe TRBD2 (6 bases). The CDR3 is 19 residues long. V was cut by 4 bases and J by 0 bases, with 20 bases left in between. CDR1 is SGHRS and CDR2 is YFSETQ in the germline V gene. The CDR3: CASSTTGLLWGSGANVLTF. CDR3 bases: TGCGCCAGCAGCACAACGGGACTCCTCTGGGGCTCTGGGGCCAACGTCCTGACTTTC.

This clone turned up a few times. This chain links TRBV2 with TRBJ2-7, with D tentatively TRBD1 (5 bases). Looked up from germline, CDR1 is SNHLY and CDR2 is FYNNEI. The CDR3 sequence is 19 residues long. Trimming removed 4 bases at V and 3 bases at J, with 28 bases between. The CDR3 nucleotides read TGTGCCAGCAGTGCGGGCAGGACACGCAGCCTAACGCGACACTACGAGCAGTACTTC. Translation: CASSAGRTRSLTRHYEQYF. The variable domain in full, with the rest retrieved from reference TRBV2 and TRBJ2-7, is EPEVTQTPSHQVTQMGQEVILRCVPISNHLYFYWYRQILGQKVEFLVSFYNNEISEKSEIFDDQFSVERPDGSNFTLKIRSTKLEDSAMYFCASSAGRTRSLTRHYEQYFGPGTRLTVT.

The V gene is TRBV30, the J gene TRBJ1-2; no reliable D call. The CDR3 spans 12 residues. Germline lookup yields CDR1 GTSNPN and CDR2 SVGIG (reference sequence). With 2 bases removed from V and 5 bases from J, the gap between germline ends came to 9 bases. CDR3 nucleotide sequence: TGTGCCTGGAGTCCTACTATTTATGGCTACACCTTC. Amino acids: CAWSPTIYGYTF.

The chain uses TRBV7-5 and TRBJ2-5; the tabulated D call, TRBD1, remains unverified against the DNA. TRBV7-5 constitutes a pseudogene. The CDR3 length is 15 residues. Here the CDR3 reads CVRSPARQGRETQYF. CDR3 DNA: TGTGTCAGAAGTCCAGCCCGACAGGGACGAGAGACCCAGTACTTC.

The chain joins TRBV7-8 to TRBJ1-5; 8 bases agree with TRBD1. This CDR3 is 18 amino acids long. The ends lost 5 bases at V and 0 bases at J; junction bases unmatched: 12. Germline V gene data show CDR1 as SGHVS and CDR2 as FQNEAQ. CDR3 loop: CASSPRTGTRGSNQPQHF. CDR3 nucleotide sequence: TGTGCCAGCAGCCCCCGGACAGGGACGAGGGGTAGCAATCAGCCCCAGCATTTT.

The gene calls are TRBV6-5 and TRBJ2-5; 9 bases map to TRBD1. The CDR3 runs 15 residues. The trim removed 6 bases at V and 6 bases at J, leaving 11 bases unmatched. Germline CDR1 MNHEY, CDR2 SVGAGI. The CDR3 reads CASSSMTGGGKTQYF. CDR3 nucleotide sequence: TGTGCCAGCAGCTCTATGACAGGGGGAGGGAAGACCCAGTACTTC.

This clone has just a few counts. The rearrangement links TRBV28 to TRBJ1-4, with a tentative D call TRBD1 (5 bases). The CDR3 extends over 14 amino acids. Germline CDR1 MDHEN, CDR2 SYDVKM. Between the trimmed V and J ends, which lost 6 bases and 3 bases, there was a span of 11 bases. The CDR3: CASRPVGANEKLFF. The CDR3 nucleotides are TGTGCCAGCAGGCCCGTAGGGGCTAATGAAAAACTGTTTTTT.

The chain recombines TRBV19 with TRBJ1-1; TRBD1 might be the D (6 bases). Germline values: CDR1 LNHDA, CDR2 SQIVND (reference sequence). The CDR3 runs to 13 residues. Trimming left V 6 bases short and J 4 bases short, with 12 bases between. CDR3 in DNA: TGTGCCAGTAGCTATGGACAGTTCACTGAAGCTTTCTTT. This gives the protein CASSYGQFTEAFF.

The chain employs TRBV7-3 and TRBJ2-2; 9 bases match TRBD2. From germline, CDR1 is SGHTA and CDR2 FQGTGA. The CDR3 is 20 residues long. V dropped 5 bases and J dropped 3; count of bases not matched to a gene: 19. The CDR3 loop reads CASSRNVLAGGLADTGELFF. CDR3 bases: TGTGCCAGCAGCCGAAATGTGCTCGCGGGGGGGCTTGCCGACACCGGGGAGCTGTTTTTT.

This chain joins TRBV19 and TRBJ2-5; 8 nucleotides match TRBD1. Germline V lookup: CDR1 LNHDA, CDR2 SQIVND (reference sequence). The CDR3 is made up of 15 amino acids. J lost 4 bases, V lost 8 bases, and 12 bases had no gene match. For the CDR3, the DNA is TGTGCCAGTCATCCGGGACAGGCCCTAGGAGAGACCCAGTACTTC. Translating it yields CASHPGQALGETQYF. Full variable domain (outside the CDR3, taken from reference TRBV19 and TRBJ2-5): DGGITQSPKYLFRKEGQNVTLSCEQNLNHDAMYWYRQDPGQGLRLIYYSQIVNDFQKGDIAEGYSVSREKKESFPLTVTSAQKNPTAFYLCASHPGQALGETQYFGPGTRLLVL.

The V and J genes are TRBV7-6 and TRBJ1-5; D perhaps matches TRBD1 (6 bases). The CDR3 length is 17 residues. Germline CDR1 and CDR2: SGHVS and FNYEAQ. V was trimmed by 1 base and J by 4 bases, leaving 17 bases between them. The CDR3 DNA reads TGTGCCAGCAGCTTAGAGGGGCACAGGGTTCCTAATCAGCCCCAGCATTTT. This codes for CASSLEGHRVPNQPQHF.

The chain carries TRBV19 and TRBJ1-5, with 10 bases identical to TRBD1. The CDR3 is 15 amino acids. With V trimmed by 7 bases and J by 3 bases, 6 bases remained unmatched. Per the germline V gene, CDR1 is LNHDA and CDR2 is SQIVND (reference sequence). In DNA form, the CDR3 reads TGTGCCAGTACCCTGGGACAGGGGAACAATCAGCCCCAGCATTTT. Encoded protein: CASTLGQGNNQPQHF.

The CDR3: CASSGTSFAQYF. CDR3 nucleotides: TGTGCCAGCAGCGGGACTAGTTTTGCGCAGTATTTT. The V call is TRBV9, the J call TRBJ2-3, with 7 nucleotides matching TRBD2. The CDR3 is 12 residues long. Germline V gives CDR1 SGDLS, CDR2 YYNGEE. Losses at the gene ends were 3 bases for V and 10 bases for J; bases not matched to a gene: 5.

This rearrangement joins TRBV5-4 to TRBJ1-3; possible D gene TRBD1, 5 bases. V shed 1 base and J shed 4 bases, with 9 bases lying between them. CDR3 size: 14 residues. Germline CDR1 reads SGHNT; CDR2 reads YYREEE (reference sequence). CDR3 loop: CASSLLGVGNTIYF. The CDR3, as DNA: TGTGCCAGCAGCTTGTTAGGGGTCGGAAACACCATATATTTT.

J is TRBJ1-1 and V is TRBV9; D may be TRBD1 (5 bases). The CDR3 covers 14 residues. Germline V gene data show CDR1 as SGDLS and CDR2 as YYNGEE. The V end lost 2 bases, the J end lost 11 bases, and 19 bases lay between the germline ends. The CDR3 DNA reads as TGTGCCAGCAGCGTTGGTCTACGGTGGGAGGGGGCTTTCTTT. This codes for CASSVGLRWEGAFF.

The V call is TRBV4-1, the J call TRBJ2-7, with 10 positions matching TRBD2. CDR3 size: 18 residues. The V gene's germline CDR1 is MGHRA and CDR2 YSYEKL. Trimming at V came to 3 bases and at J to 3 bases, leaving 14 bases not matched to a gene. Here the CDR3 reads CASSHARSGGASDYEQYF. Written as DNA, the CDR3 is TGCGCCAGCAGCCATGCTCGAAGCGGGGGGGCTTCGGACTACGAGCAGTACTTC.

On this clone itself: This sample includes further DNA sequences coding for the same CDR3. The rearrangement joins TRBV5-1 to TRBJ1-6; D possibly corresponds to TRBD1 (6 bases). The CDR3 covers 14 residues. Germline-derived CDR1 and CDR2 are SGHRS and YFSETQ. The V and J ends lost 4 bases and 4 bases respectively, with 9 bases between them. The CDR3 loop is CASSPGQYNSPLHF. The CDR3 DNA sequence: TGCGCCAGCAGCCCCGGACAGTATAATTCACCCCTCCACTTT. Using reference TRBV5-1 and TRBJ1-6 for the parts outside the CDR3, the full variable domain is KAGVTQTPRYLIKTRGQQVTLSCSPISGHRSVSWYQQTPGQGLQFLFEYFSETQRNKGNFPGRFSGRQFSNSRSEMNVSTLELGDSALYLCASSPGQYNSPLHFGNGTRLTVT.